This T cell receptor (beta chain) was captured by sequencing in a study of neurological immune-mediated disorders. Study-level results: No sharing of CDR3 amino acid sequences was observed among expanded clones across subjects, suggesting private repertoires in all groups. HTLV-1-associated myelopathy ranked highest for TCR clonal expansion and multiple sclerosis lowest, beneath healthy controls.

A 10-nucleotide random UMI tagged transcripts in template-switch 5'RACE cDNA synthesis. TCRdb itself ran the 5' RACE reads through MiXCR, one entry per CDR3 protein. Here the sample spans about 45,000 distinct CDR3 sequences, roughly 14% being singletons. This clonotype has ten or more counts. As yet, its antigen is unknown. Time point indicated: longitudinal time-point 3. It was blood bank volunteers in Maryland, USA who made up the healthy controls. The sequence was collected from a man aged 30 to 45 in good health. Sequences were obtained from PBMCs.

As DNA, the CDR3 is TGCAGTGCTAGAGCCCCAGGGGCCCTTAACAATGAGCAGTTCTTC. This gives the protein CSARAPGALNNEQFF. The gene calls are TRBV20-1 and TRBJ2-1, with TRBD1 as a possible D gene (6 bases). The V gene's germline CDR1 is DFQATT and CDR2 SNEGSKA (reference sequence). V shed 1 base and J shed 5 bases, with 15 bases lying between them. The CDR3 has 15 residues.